These T cell receptor beta chains were read from a single sample in a study of CD8+ T cells in alopecia areata. Here immunoSEQ multiplex PCR was the method, and the copy in TCRdb shows in-frame clones only, minus some. The repertoire includes tens of thousands of clones, 46% of them detected once, and about 20% sits in the top ten. This specimen consisted of CD8+ T cells sorted from blood, obtained at approximately week 39, from a patient treated with tofacitinib. The receptors come from a human donor with alopecia areata. Both conserved end residues are trimmed from each CDR3. D genes are given only for firm matches.

J gene	V gene	D gene	CDR3 protein
TRBJ1-5	TRBV23-1	-	ASTSGNSNQPQH
TRBJ2-1	TRBV6-4	TRBD2	ASSGSAAGGYNEQF
TRBJ2-5	TRBV10-3	-	AIGGRGAQY
TRBJ2-7	TRBV9	TRBD1	ASSLGVGTGGYEQY
TRBJ1-1	TRBV27	-	ASALKMMNTEAF
TRBJ2-1	TRBV6-5	TRBD1	ASSSGQYSYNEQF
TRBJ2-7	TRBV28	-	ASSLLKGIEQY
TRBJ2-7	TRBV7-9	-	ASSLALNEQY
TRBJ2-1	TRBV15	TRBD1	ATSSRDRPYNEQF
TRBJ2-1	TRBV29-1	-	SVPRQGEQF
TRBJ1-4	TRBV7-9	-	ASSLVSATNEKLF
TRBJ2-3	TRBV6-5	-	ASSDAQFTDTQY
TRBJ1-1	TRBV6-5	-	ASAFRGNTEAF
TRBJ2-1	TRBV6-5	TRBD1	ASSYGTGGYEQF
TRBJ2-2	TRBV29-1	-	SVNLNTGELF
TRBJ2-1	TRBV4-2	TRBD2	ASSPRGIAGAGGEQF